This is a list of T cell receptor beta chains from one sample in a study of shared clonotypes between healthy human individuals. Using immunoSEQ multiplex PCR, the repertoire was profiled, and TCRdb retains in-frame clones only, with some absent. Among about 1,500,000 clones listed, roughly 95% were seen once. Input material: naive CD4+ T cells sorted from blood. The receptors originated from a man aged 30-40 years in good health. Both conserved end residues are part of each CDR3. D genes are given only for firm matches. Size tells how often a clone was seen (once, few, many) or the class of an expanded clone, and some rows leave it out.

size: .
length: 15
J: TRBJ2-3
D: TRBD2
V: TRBV5-4
CDR3: CASSLVMGGSTTQYF
DNA: TGTGCCAGCAGCTTGGTGATGGGCGGGAGCACGACGCAGTATTTT

size: .
length: 17
J: TRBJ2-1
D: TRBD2
V: TRBV7-6
CDR3: CASSLPLGTSGTSEQFF
DNA: TGTGCCAGCAGCTTACCTCTCGGGACTAGCGGGACAAGTGAGCAGTTCTTC

size: .
length: 18
J: TRBJ2-5
D: .
V: TRBV7-9
CDR3: CASSLGRQGGSLGETQYF
DNA: TGTGCCAGCAGCTTAGGTCGCCAGGGCGGCTCCCTAGGGGAGACCCAGTACTTC

size: .
length: 18
J: TRBJ2-6
D: TRBD1
V: TRBV5-4
CDR3: CASSHQGQGAGGANVLTF
DNA: TGTGCCAGCAGCCATCAGGGACAGGGGGCGGGTGGGGCCAACGTCCTGACTTTC

size: .
length: 12
J: TRBJ2-3
D: .
V: TRBV7-2
CDR3: CASSQVPRAQYF
DNA: TGTGCCAGCAGCCAGGTACCCCGGGCGCAGTATTTT

size: .
length: 13
J: TRBJ1-2
D: .
V: TRBV28
CDR3: CASSSGNPYGYTF
DNA: TGTGCCAGCAGTTCCGGGAACCCCTATGGCTACACCTTC

size: .
length: 21
J: TRBJ2-7
D: .
V: TRBV21-1
CDR3: CASSKLWALTSGGTDSYEQYF
DNA: TGTGCCAGCAGCAAACTCTGGGCTCTTACTAGCGGAGGCACGGACTCCTACGAGCAGTACTTC

size: .
length: 17
J: TRBJ2-5
D: .
V: TRBV5-8
CDR3: CASSLRRTGGRQETQYF
DNA: TGTGCCAGCAGCTTACGTCGTACTGGGGGCAGACAAGAGACCCAGTACTTC

size: few
length: 12
J: TRBJ1-2
D: TRBD1
V: TRBV6-5
CDR3: CASSPGTAGYTF
DNA: TGTGCCAGCAGTCCCGGGACAGCTGGCTACACCTTC

size: .
length: 15
J: TRBJ2-7
D: .
V: TRBV2
CDR3: CASSDWADLSYEQYF
DNA: TGTGCCAGCAGTGACTGGGCAGATTTATCCTACGAGCAGTACTTC

size: .
length: 14
J: TRBJ2-6
D: .
V: TRBV6-6
CDR3: CASSDGGGANVLTF
DNA: TGTGCCAGCAGCGATGGAGGTGGGGCCAACGTCCTGACTTTC

size: .
length: 15
J: TRBJ1-3
D: .
V: TRBV5-1
CDR3: CASSLGQSSGNTIYF
DNA: TGCGCCAGCAGCTTGGGCCAAAGCTCTGGAAACACCATATATTTT

size: .
length: 12
J: TRBJ2-1
D: .
V: TRBV19
CDR3: CASSRTDNEQFF
DNA: TGTGCCAGTAGCCGGACAGACAATGAGCAGTTCTTC

size: few
length: 16
J: TRBJ1-2
D: TRBD1
V: TRBV6-5
CDR3: CASSYTRFGTGDGYTF
DNA: TGTGCCAGCAGTTACACCCGCTTTGGGACAGGGGACGGCTACACCTTC

size: once
length: 11
J: TRBJ2-7
D: TRBD1
V: TRBV28
CDR3: CASRYRGEQYF
DNA: TGTGCCAGCAGGTACAGGGGCGAGCAGTACTTC

size: once
length: 14
J: TRBJ1-2
D: .
V: TRBV5-1
CDR3: CASSTAPGVRGYTF
DNA: TGCGCCAGCAGCACAGCCCCTGGGGTACGTGGCTACACCTTC

size: .
length: 13
J: TRBJ2-7
D: .
V: TRBV5-1
CDR3: CASSFSGPDEQYF
DNA: TGCGCCAGCAGCTTTAGCGGTCCGGACGAGCAGTACTTC

size: .
length: 12
J: TRBJ2-7
D: .
V: TRBV2
CDR3: CASKEDTHEQYF
DNA: TGTGCCAGCAAAGAGGATACTCACGAGCAGTACTTC

size: .
length: 12
J: TRBJ1-4
D: TRBD1
V: TRBV28
CDR3: CASSDPSGQAFF
DNA: TGTGCCAGCAGCGATCCCTCGGGACAGGCGTTTTTT

size: .
length: 13
J: TRBJ2-7
D: TRBD1
V: TRBV7-6
CDR3: CASSLGGQYEQYF
DNA: TGTGCCAGCAGCTTAGGGGGACAGTACGAGCAGTACTTC

size: few
length: 13
J: TRBJ2-1
D: .
V: TRBV2
CDR3: CASSSETYNEQFF
DNA: TGTGCCAGCTCCTCCGAGACCTACAATGAGCAGTTCTTC

size: .
length: 12
J: TRBJ2-7
D: TRBD1
V: TRBV28
CDR3: CASTGGTYEQYF
DNA: TGTGCCAGCACAGGGGGAACCTACGAGCAGTACTTC

size: .
length: 14
J: TRBJ2-5
D: .
V: TRBV5-1
CDR3: CASSFDPYQETQYF
DNA: TGCGCCAGCAGCTTTGACCCGTACCAAGAGACCCAGTACTTC

size: .
length: 14
J: TRBJ1-5
D: .
V: TRBV28
CDR3: CASSPYRGNQPQHF
DNA: TGTGCCAGCAGTCCATACAGGGGCAATCAGCCCCAGCATTTT

size: .
length: 10
J: TRBJ2-7
D: .
V: TRBV20-1
CDR3: CSAYDRMQYF
DNA: TGCAGTGCGTACGACAGGATGCAGTACTTC

size: .
length: 14
J: TRBJ1-2
D: .
V: TRBV19
CDR3: CASSIDSQSNGYTF
DNA: TGTGCCAGTAGTATAGATTCCCAGAGTAATGGCTACACCTTC

size: .
length: 13
J: TRBJ2-3
D: .
V: TRBV28
CDR3: CASSLVDTDTQYF
DNA: TGTGCCAGCAGTTTAGTTGATACAGATACGCAGTATTTT

size: .
length: 13
J: TRBJ2-7
D: TRBD2
V: TRBV11-2
CDR3: CASNSGNSYEQYF
DNA: TGTGCCAGCAATAGCGGGAACTCCTACGAGCAGTACTTC

size: .
length: 12
J: TRBJ2-5
D: .
V: TRBV29-1
CDR3: CSGTMDSTKQYF
DNA: TGCAGCGGCACTATGGATAGCACAAAGCAGTACTTC

size: .
length: 16
J: TRBJ1-5
D: .
V: TRBV28
CDR3: CASRGTLGKSNQPQHF
DNA: TGTGCCAGCAGAGGGACTTTAGGGAAAAGCAATCAGCCCCAGCATTTT

size: .
length: 14
J: TRBJ2-7
D: TRBD2
V: TRBV7-2
CDR3: CASSRGTSGTEQYF
DNA: TGTGCCAGCAGCCGAGGGACTAGCGGGACCGAGCAGTACTTC

size: .
length: 15
J: TRBJ2-2
D: .
V: TRBV10-1
CDR3: CASSGTVLGTGELFF
DNA: TGCGCCAGCAGTGGAACAGTCTTGGGCACCGGGGAGCTGTTTTTT

size: .
length: 16
J: TRBJ1-1
D: .
V: TRBV18
CDR3: CASSPFGLTENTEAFF
DNA: TGTGCCAGCTCACCTTTCGGCCTTACAGAGAACACTGAAGCTTTCTTT

size: .
length: 15
J: TRBJ2-7
D: .
V: TRBV7-9
CDR3: CASSFTGFGFDEQYF
DNA: TGTGCCAGCAGCTTTACAGGGTTCGGCTTCGACGAGCAGTACTTC

size: few
length: 13
J: TRBJ1-1
D: .
V: TRBV9
CDR3: CASSVVSNTEAFF
DNA: TGTGCCAGCAGCGTAGTGTCTAACACTGAAGCTTTCTTT

size: .
length: 14
J: TRBJ1-5
D: .
V: TRBV9
CDR3: CASSVEGGNQPQHF
DNA: TGTGCCAGCAGCGTAGAGGGGGGCAATCAGCCCCAGCATTTT

size: .
length: 14
J: TRBJ2-5
D: TRBD1
V: TRBV9
CDR3: CASSVTGAGETQYF
DNA: TGTGCCAGCAGCGTGACAGGGGCCGGGGAGACCCAGTACTTC

size: .
length: 14
J: TRBJ2-5
D: .
V: TRBV4-3
CDR3: CASSQGGSQETQYF
DNA: TGCGCCAGCAGCCAAGGGGGTTCCCAAGAGACCCAGTACTTC

size: .
length: 16
J: TRBJ2-5
D: TRBD2
V: TRBV7-2
CDR3: CASSLNPAGASETQYF
DNA: TGTGCCAGCAGCTTGAATCCAGCGGGAGCATCTGAGACCCAGTACTTC

size: .
length: 15
J: TRBJ1-1
D: .
V: TRBV5-1
CDR3: CASSPNGGVDTEAFF
DNA: TGCGCCAGCAGCCCCAACGGGGGAGTAGACACTGAAGCTTTCTTT

size: .
length: 13
J: TRBJ2-2
D: .
V: TRBV5-1
CDR3: CASSFDRTGELFF
DNA: TGCGCCAGCAGCTTCGACCGTACCGGGGAGCTGTTTTTT

size: .
length: 13
J: TRBJ1-5
D: .
V: TRBV7-2
CDR3: CASSLGRNQPQHF
DNA: TGTGCCAGCAGCTTAGGCCGTAATCAGCCCCAGCATTTT

size: .
length: 15
J: TRBJ2-2
D: .
V: TRBV6-5
CDR3: CASSSTPTATGELFF
DNA: TGTGCCAGCAGTTCAACCCCAACAGCCACCGGGGAGCTGTTTTTT

size: .
length: 13
J: TRBJ2-5
D: .
V: TRBV5-4
CDR3: CASTNRGGETQYF
DNA: TGTGCCAGCACCAACAGGGGAGGAGAGACCCAGTACTTC

size: .
length: 13
J: TRBJ1-2
D: .
V: TRBV7-9
CDR3: CASSQTVNYGYTF
DNA: TGTGCCAGCAGCCAGACCGTGAACTATGGCTACACCTTC

size: .
length: 16
J: TRBJ2-7
D: .
V: TRBV7-4
CDR3: CASGRRWDKPSYEQYF
DNA: TGTGCCAGCGGACGACGATGGGATAAGCCAAGCTACGAGCAGTACTTC

size: .
length: 16
J: TRBJ1-4
D: .
V: TRBV7-2
CDR3: CASSLAGTSTNEKLFF
DNA: TGTGCCAGCAGCTTAGCGGGAACATCAACTAATGAAAAACTGTTTTTT

size: .
length: 13
J: TRBJ2-2
D: .
V: TRBV9
CDR3: CASSVDLAGELFF
DNA: TGTGCCAGCAGCGTAGACCTGGCCGGGGAGCTGTTTTTT

size: .
length: 15
J: TRBJ2-3
D: .
V: TRBV9
CDR3: CASSVWTSSTDTQYF
DNA: TGTGCCAGCAGCGTCTGGACTTCAAGCACAGATACGCAGTATTTT

size: .
length: 16
J: TRBJ2-7
D: TRBD2
V: TRBV9
CDR3: CASSVVGTSGMDEQYF
DNA: TGTGCCAGCAGCGTAGTTGGGACTAGCGGGATGGACGAGCAGTACTTC